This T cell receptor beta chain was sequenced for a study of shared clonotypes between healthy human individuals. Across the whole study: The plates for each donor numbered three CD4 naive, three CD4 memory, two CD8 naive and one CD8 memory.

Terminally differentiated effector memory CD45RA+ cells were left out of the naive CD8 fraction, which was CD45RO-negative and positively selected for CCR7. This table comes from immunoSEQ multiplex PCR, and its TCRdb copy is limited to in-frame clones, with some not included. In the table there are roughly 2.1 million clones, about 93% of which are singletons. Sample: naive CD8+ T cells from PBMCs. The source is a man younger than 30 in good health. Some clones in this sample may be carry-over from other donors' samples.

CDR3 region: CASSPDRGNTGELFF. CDR3 bases: TGTGCCAGCAGCCCGGACAGGGGCAACACCGGGGAGCTGTTTTTT. The chain uses TRBV27 and TRBJ2-2, with 9 bases lining up with TRBD1. V lost 6 bases, J lost 2 bases, and 4 bases stayed unmatched. The CDR3 has 15 residues. In germline, CDR1 is MNHEY, CDR2 SMNVEV (reference sequence).